The clone carrying this T cell receptor beta chain has ten or more counts. The antigen is not known. The data were taken from a study of regulatory T cells in long-lasting Graves disease. Study-level results: Persistent disease was characterized by preferential usage of TRBV28, TRBJ1-2 and TRBJ2-5.

The time point denotes: newly diagnosed GD, antithyroid drugs for less than 3 months. Extracted PBMC RNA gave rise to the TCR library. Guidelines of the American Thyroid Association were used to diagnose Graves' disease. Arm-PCR of CDR3 regions and iRepertoire HTBI primers were the basis on which TCR beta libraries were built. In the original workflow: About 62 TRBV and roughly 15 TRBJ segments were identified across samples. TCRdb fed the multiplex PCR reads into MiXCR, producing one record per CDR3 protein. The V and J calls were determined by TCRdb, not by the authors. The data show some 250,000 distinct CDR3 sequences, with around 16% seen just once and around 20% held by the top ten. Deletions cut 8 bases from V and 1 base from J, with 12 bases between. The CDR3 spans 14 residues.

This chain links TRBV12-3 or TRBV12-4 with TRBJ2-1; D is uncertain. This sequence originates from a female donor with Graves disease. Sequencing used peripheral blood mononuclear cells (PBMCs), obtained at new diagnosis, from a patient treated with antithyroid drugs. The CDR3 DNA reads as TGTGCCAGCCTTGATACCGCTTCCTACAATGAGCAGTTCTTC. Its translation: CASLDTASYNEQFF.